The 3 T cell receptor beta chains in this list originate from one sample, sequenced in a study of blood T cell repertoires in COVID-19. Here immunoSEQ multiplex PCR was the method, and the copy in TCRdb shows in-frame clones only, minus some. The sample has about 270,000 clones; about 76% are singletons. Specimen: peripheral blood. These TCRs come from a woman aged 55-69 years with active or convalescent COVID-19.

This clone was observed a single time. The J gene is TRBJ2-5, the V gene TRBV2; 9 bases line up with TRBD1. The V and J ends lost 6 bases and 5 bases, in that order; junction bases with no gene match: 10. There are 15 residues in the CDR3. Germline CDR1 and CDR2: SNHLY and FYNNEI. This CDR3 is CASSKDRGYPETQYF. The CDR3 DNA follows: TGTGCCAGCAGCAAGGACAGGGGTTATCCGGAGACCCAGTACTTC.

CDR3 in amino acids: CASSQEGDRAYPHQSPLHF. As DNA, the CDR3 is TGCGCCAGCAGCCAAGAAGGGGACAGGGCGTATCCCCACCAATCACCCCTCCACTTT. V usage is TRBV4-1 and J usage is TRBJ1-6; TRBD1 matches at 9 bases. The CDR3 has 19 residues. Germline lookup yields CDR1 MGHRA and CDR2 YSYEKL. V gave up 0 bases and J gave up 10 bases; unmatched junction bases: 16.

The rearrangement uses TRBV6-5 and TRBJ1-6; TRBD1 might be the D (6 bases). The CDR3 consists of 12 residues. V lost 6 bases and J 9 bases, leaving 9 bases between the germline ends. The germline CDR1 and CDR2 sequences are MNHEY and SVGAGI. The CDR3 sequence is CASSLRGSPLHF. CDR3 nucleotides: TGTGCCAGCAGCCTCAGGGGTTCACCCCTCCACTTT.